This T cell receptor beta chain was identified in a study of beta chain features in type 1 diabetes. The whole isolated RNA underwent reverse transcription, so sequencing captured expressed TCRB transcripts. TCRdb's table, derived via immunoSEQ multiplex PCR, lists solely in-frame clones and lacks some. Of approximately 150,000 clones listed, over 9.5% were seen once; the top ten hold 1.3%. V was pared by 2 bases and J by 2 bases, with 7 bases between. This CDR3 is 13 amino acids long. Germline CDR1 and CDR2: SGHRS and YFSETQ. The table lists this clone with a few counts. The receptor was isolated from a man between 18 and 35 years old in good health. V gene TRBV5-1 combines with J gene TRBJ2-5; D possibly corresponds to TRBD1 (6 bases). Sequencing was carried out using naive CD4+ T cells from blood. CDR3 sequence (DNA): TGCGCCAGCAGCTTTGGACAGCAAGAGACCCAGTACTTC. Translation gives CASSFGQQETQYF.